This TCR beta chain was captured by sequencing in a study of persistence of HIV-infected CD4 T cells. About this clone itself: Its specificity is not known.

The CDR3 is made up of 16 amino acids. The trim removed 2 bases at V and 5 bases at J, leaving 8 bases unmatched. CDR1 and CDR2 (germline): MDHEN, SYDVKM. The libraries were made with immunoSEQ version 4 in survey mode. The assay was immunoSEQ multiplex PCR, and TCRdb's table has in-frame clones only and misses some. The repertoire holds fewer than 30,000 clones, roughly 82% seen once, with around 4.6% in the top ten. Cells were stimulated with CMV-infected fibroblast lysates at approximately 10 ug/mL. CD40L-negative CD69-negative CD45RO-high memory CD4+ T cells were sorted as populations depleted of antigen-responding cells. Adults with HIV-1 started suppressive ART while chronically infected. Anti-CD28/CD49d costimulation, CD40-blocking antibody and enfuvirtide were given to CD8-depleted PBMCs for roughly 19 hours.

Here the sequenced sample was CD4+ T cells sorted from PBMCs after approximately 18-hour stimulation, taken from a patient who received antiretroviral therapy. This sequence originates from an adult man with HIV who was CMV-seropositive. The J gene is TRBJ2-7, the V gene TRBV28, with 11 positions matching TRBD1. The CDR3 is CASSLGDRGVVDEQYF. In DNA, the CDR3 is TGTGCCAGCAGTTTAGGGGACAGGGGGGTAGTCGACGAGCAGTACTTC.